Detailed here is one T cell receptor beta chain. Exposed enrollees encountered a COVID-19 case at some point within 2 weeks before study entry. These data are taken from a study of blood T cell repertoires in COVID-19. Profiled with immunoSEQ multiplex PCR; TCRdb holds only in-frame clones, not every one. This sample has about 350,000 clones, with 88% found just once. This CDR3 is 12 amino acids long. Between the trimmed V and J ends, which lost 3 bases and 5 bases, there was a span of 5 bases. Germline V gene sequence: CDR1 MNHEY, CDR2 SMNVEV (reference sequence). The clonotype originates from a woman aged 25 to 39 who had been exposed to COVID-19. The J gene is TRBJ1-5, the V gene TRBV27; D unresolved. The sequenced sample consisted of PBMCs or T cells enriched from blood (not recorded which). CDR3 sequence: CASSFFDQPQHF. The CDR3 coding sequence is TGTGCCAGCAGTTTCTTCGATCAGCCCCAGCATTTT.